This TCR beta chain was captured in a study of blood T cell repertoires in COVID-19. Study in general: The United States, Italy and Spain provided the acute and convalescent COVID-19 samples.

TCRdb's table, derived via immunoSEQ multiplex PCR, lists solely in-frame clones and lacks some. This table has 200,000 to 250,000 clones, about four fifths appearing once. Adults between roughly 18 and 95 years of age took part from under 25 US areas. The specimen was PBMCs or T cells enriched from blood (not recorded which). The receptor's source is a man in his sixties who had recovered from COVID-19.

The CDR3 DNA sequence: TGTGCCAGCAGGGGCCTGGGTGATCAGCCCCAGCATTTT. Translation: CASRGLGDQPQHF. V usage is TRBV2 and J usage is TRBJ1-5; D is unclear. The CDR3 consists of 13 residues. The V end was cut by 6 bases, the J end by 5 bases, with 11 bases between. CDR1 is SNHLY and CDR2 is FYNNEI in the germline V gene.